This TCR beta chain was sequenced for a study of shared clonotypes between healthy human individuals. This CDR3 is built from 15 residues. Trimming removed 4 bases at V and 0 bases at J, with 12 bases between. Germline V lookup: CDR1 SGHTA, CDR2 FQGNSA. The naive CD8 fraction comprised CD45RO-negative cells positively selected for CCR7 and excluded terminally differentiated effector memory CD45RA+ cells. Sequencing was at deep level. Profiling relied on immunoSEQ multiplex PCR, and the TCRdb table lists in-frame clones only, not all of them. Found here are under 1 million clones, nearly 95% of them singletons; the top ten hold around 24%.

This TCR derives from a man aged 30 to 39 in good health. The sequencing sample was made of naive CD8+ T cells sorted from blood. V is TRBV7-2 and J is TRBJ2-5; the D gene is possibly TRBD1 (5 bases). The CDR3 sequence: CASSSGWGYQETQYF. The CDR3, as DNA: TGTGCCAGCAGCTCAGGTTGGGGCTACCAAGAGACCCAGTACTTC.